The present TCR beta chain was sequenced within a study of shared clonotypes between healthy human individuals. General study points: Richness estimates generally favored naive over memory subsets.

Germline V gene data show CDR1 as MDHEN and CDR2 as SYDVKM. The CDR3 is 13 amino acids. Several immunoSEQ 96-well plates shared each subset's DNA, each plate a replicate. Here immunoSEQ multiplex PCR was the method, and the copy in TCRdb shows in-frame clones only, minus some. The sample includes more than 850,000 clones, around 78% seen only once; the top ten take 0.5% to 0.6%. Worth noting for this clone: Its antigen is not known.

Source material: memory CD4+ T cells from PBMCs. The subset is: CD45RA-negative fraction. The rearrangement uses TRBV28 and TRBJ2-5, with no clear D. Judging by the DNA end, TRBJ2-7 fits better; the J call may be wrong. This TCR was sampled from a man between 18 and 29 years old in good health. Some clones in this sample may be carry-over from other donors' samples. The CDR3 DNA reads TGTGCCAGCAGTTTATTTGACTCCTACGAGCAGTACTTC. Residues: CASSLFDSYEQYF.